This T cell receptor (beta chain) was observed in a study of shared clonotypes between healthy human individuals. General study results and limits: Measured sharing among donors was expected to vary with sequencing depth. Memory subsets generally showed smaller estimated richness than naive subsets did.

For each subset, genomic DNA was distributed in equal portions over several immunoSEQ plates. Using immunoSEQ multiplex PCR, the repertoire was profiled, and TCRdb retains in-frame clones only, with some absent. Altogether a few hundred thousand clones are present, about 97% being singletons, with the ten largest covering approximately 0.057%. The split of CD4+ cells yielded CD45RA+ naive and CD45RA-negative memory subsets. As to this clone: What it binds is unknown.

Looked up from germline, CDR1 is MNHEY and CDR2 is SMNVEV (reference sequence). The CDR3 runs 16 residues. The trim removed 3 bases at V and 3 bases at J, leaving 9 bases unmatched. The chain joins TRBV27 to TRBJ2-7; 9 bases agree with TRBD2. Sequenced: naive CD4+ T cells sorted from blood. Regarding subset: CD45RA+ positively selected. This receptor was identified in a young woman in good health. The CDR3 reads CASSFNSGSFGYEQYF. CDR3 DNA sequence: TGTGCCAGCAGTTTTAATAGCGGGAGTTTTGGCTACGAGCAGTACTTC.